The sample holds many counts of the clone carrying this T cell receptor beta chain. Its target is not known. This entry belongs to a study of glioma-infiltrating T cells. Germline V gene sequence: CDR1 LGHDT, CDR2 YNNKEL (reference sequence). CDR3 length: 15 amino acids. Trimming cost V 1 base and J 2 bases, with 12 bases left between them. TCR alpha and beta CDR3 regions were amplified from RNA using iRepertoire nested multiplex PCR. TCRdb itself ran the multiplex PCR reads through MiXCR, one entry per CDR3 protein. Of about 190,000 distinct CDR3 sequences listed, around 30% were seen once; the top ten hold 20%. Whole-study results and caveats: Above-expected tissue-blood divergence occurred in all gliomas, most in low-grade ones.

Sequencing was carried out using glioma tissue, nonneoplastic brain tissue, or PBMCs (not recorded which). This clonotype was sampled from a human donor with low-grade glioma or glioblastoma, undergoing nonglioma brain surgery, or in good health (not recorded which). The V call is TRBV3-1, the J call TRBJ2-7; D might be TRBD2 (6 bases). The CDR3 region is CASSQGPSATYEQYF. CDR3 nucleotide sequence: TGTGCCAGCAGCCAAGGACCTAGCGCAACCTACGAGCAGTACTTC.